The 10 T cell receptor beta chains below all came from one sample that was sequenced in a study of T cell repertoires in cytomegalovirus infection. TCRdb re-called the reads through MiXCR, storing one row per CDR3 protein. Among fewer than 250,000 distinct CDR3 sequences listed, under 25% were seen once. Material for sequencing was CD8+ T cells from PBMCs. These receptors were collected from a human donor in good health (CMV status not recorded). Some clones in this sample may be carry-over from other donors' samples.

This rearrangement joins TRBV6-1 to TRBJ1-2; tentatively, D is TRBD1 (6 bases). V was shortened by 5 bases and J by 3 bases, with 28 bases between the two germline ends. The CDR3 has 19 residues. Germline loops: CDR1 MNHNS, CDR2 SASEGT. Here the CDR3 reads CASSFSTDRQFQGYYGYTF. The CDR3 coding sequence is TGTGCCAGCAGTTTCTCCACGGACCGACAGTTTCAGGGGTACTATGGCTACACCTTC.

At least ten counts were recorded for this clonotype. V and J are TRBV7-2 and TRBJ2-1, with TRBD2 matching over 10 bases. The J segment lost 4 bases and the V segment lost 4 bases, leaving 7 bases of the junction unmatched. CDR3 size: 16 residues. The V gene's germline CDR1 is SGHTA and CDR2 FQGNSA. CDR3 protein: CASSSRTSGIYNEQFF. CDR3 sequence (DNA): TGTGCCAGCAGCTCTAGGACTAGCGGCATTTACAATGAGCAGTTCTTC.

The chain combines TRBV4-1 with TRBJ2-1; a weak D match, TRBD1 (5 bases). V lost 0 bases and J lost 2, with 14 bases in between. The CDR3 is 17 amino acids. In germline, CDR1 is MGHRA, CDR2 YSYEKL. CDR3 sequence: CASSQEAQGYPYNEQFF. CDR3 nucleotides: TGCGCCAGCAGCCAAGAAGCCCAGGGCTACCCCTACAATGAGCAGTTCTTC.

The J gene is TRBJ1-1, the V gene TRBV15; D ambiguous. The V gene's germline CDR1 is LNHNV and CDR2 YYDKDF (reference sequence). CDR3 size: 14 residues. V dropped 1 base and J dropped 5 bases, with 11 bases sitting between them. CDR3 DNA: TGTGCCACCAGCAGAGCACGCGGGTCTACTGAAGCTTTCTTT. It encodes CATSRARGSTEAFF.

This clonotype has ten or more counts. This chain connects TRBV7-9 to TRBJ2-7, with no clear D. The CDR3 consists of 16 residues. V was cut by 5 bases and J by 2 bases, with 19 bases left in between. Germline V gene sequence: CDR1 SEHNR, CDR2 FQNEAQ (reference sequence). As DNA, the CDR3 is TGTGCCAGCAGCCCAGCCTCCTGGGTGGGCCCCTACGAGCAGTACTTC. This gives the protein CASSPASWVGPYEQYF. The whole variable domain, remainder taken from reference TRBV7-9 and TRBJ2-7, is DTGVSQNPRHKITKRGQNVTFRCDPISEHNRLYWYRQTLGQGPEFLTYFQNEAQLEKSRLLSDRFSAERPKGSFSTLEIQRTEQGDSAMYLCASSPASWVGPYEQYFGPGTRLTVT.

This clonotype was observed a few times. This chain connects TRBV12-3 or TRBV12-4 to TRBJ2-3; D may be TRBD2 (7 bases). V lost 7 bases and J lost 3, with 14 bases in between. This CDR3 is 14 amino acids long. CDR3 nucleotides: TGTGCCAGCAAGGGGGGGGTGCTGACAGATACGCAGTATTTT. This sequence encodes CASKGGVLTDTQYF.

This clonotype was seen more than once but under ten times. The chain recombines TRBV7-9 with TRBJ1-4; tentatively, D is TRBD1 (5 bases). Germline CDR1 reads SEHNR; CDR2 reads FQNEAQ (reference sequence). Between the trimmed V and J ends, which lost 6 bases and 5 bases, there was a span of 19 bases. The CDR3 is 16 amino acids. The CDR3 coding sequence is TGTGCCAGCAGTCTCATGGGACCCGGGCCAAATGAAAAACTGTTTTTT. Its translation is CASSLMGPGPNEKLFF.

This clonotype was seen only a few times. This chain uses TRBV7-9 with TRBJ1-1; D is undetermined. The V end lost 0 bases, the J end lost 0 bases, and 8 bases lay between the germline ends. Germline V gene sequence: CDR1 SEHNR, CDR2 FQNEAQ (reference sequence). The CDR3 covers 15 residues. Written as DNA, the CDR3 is TGTGCCAGCAGCTTAGCGGAAGTAATGAACACTGAAGCTTTCTTT. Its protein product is CASSLAEVMNTEAFF.

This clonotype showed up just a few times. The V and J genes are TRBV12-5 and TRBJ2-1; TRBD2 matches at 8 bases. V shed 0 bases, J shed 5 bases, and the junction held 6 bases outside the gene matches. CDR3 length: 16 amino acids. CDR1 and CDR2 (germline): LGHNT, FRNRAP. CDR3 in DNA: TGTGCTAGTGGTTTGGTACAGCTGCGGGGGGACAATGAGCAGTTCTTC. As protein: CASGLVQLRGDNEQFF.

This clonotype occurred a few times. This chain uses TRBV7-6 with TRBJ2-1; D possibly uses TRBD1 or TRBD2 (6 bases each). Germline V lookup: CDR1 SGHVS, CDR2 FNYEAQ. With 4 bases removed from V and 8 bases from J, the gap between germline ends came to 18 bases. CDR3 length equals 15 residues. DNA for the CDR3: TGTGCCAGCAGCTCCATAGTGAACGGGGGCGATGAGCAGTTCTTC. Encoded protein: CASSSIVNGGDEQFF.